This entry lists 28 T cell receptor beta chains sequenced from one sample in a study of T cells in Graves' hyperthyroidism and ophthalmopathy. From RNA transcripts, TCR beta CDR3 regions were amplified. HTBI primers were employed in a first-round RT-PCR of the TCR CDR3. From the multiplex PCR reads, TCRdb called clonotypes with MiXCR, one entry per CDR3 protein. Of under 700,000 distinct CDR3 sequences listed, 16% are singletons. The sequenced sample was blood. These receptors all come from a woman under 30 with Graves' hyperthyroidism.

This clonotype was recorded many times. This chain uses TRBV3-1 with TRBJ1-5, with D unclear. The length of the CDR3 is 14 residues. V dropped 5 bases and J dropped 0 bases, with 8 bases sitting between them. Germline-derived CDR1 and CDR2 are LGHDT and YNNKEL (reference sequence). CDR3 loop: CASSSIYSNQPQHF. In DNA form, the CDR3 reads TGTGCCAGCAGCTCCATTTATAGCAATCAGCCCCAGCATTTT.

This clonotype has ten or more counts. This chain joins TRBV3-1 and TRBJ1-2; D may be TRBD1 (6 bases). Per the germline V gene, CDR1 is LGHDT and CDR2 is YNNKEL (reference sequence). The CDR3 is 16 amino acids. The V gene lost 0 bases and the J gene lost 4 bases, with 15 bases spanning the gap. CDR3 residues: CASSQEGTRIGYGYTF. DNA for the CDR3: TGTGCCAGCAGCCAAGAAGGGACACGTATCGGCTATGGCTACACCTTC.

This clonotype came up many times. The DNA of the CDR3 is TGCGCCAGCAGTGATGGCGGGAGTAGCACAGATACGCAGTATTTT. Its translation is CASSDGGSSTDTQYF. The gene calls are TRBV10-1 and TRBJ2-3, with 7 nucleotides matching TRBD2. This CDR3 contains 15 residues. The V segment lost 3 bases and the J segment 0 bases; nucleotides outside the gene matches: 3. Germline CDR1 is WNHNN and CDR2 is SYGVQD (reference sequence).

The rearrangement uses TRBV18 and TRBJ1-1; 7 nucleotides align to TRBD1. The germline gives CDR1 KGHSH, CDR2 LQKENI. J gave up 10 bases and V 2 bases, and 7 bases lay outside the gene matches. The CDR3 is 13 amino acids. CDR3 bases: TGTGCCAGCTCACCAATACAGGGGAGTGGAGCTTTCTTT. As protein: CASSPIQGSGAFF.

This clonotype showed up just a few times. V usage is TRBV4-1 and J usage is TRBJ1-4, with TRBD1 matching 10 bases. V trimming: 5 bases; J trimming: 5 bases; junction bases outside the gene matches: 14. The CDR3 extends over 18 amino acids. Germline V gene lookup returns CDR1 MGHRA and CDR2 YSYEKL. DNA of the CDR3: TGCGCCAGCAGCTACCGGGACAGGGGATCACTTGGCAATGAAAAACTGTTTTTT. Its translation: CASSYRDRGSLGNEKLFF.

This clonotype appeared a few times. The J gene is TRBJ2-5, the V gene TRBV2; unclear D gene. Trimming took off 4 bases at V and 3 bases at J, with 9 bases between the two ends. The CDR3 extends over 13 amino acids. Germline V gene data show CDR1 as SNHLY and CDR2 as FYNNEI. The CDR3 DNA reads as TGTGCCAGCAGTGGCCAGAACAAAGAGACCCAGTACTTC. It encodes CASSGQNKETQYF.

This clonotype was found many times. This chain's CDR3 is CASSPGSSNQPQHF. For the CDR3, the DNA is TGTGCCAGCTCACCGGGCAGTAGCAATCAGCCCCAGCATTTT. The V gene is TRBV18, the J gene TRBJ1-5; D remains unclear. Germline-derived CDR1 and CDR2 are KGHSH and LQKENI. V shed 3 bases and J shed 0 bases, with 6 bases lying between them. This CDR3 comprises 14 residues.

The rearrangement joins TRBV12-3 or TRBV12-4 to TRBJ2-3, with D maybe TRBD1 (5 bases). V was shortened by 7 bases and J by 13 bases, with 15 bases between the two germline ends. This CDR3 spans 11 amino acids. CDR3 nucleotides: TGTGCCAGCACCCTGGGGCCTCAGGAGTATTTT. Amino acids: CASTLGPQEYF.

In its sample, this clonotype was seen many times. The V and J genes are TRBV12-3 or TRBV12-4 and TRBJ1-4; D not resolved. V was shortened by 5 bases and J by 0 bases, with 7 bases between the two germline ends. The CDR3 spans 14 residues. This CDR3 reads CASSPYATNEKLFF. As DNA, the CDR3 is TGTGCCAGCAGTCCATATGCAACTAATGAAAAACTGTTTTTT.

The chain uses TRBV3-1 and TRBJ2-3; 10 bases map to TRBD2. Germline values: CDR1 LGHDT, CDR2 YNNKEL (reference sequence). This CDR3 comprises 16 residues. The V segment lost 2 bases and the J segment 3 bases; nucleotides outside the gene matches: 5. The CDR3 loop reads CASSQLAGVATDTQYF. CDR3 bases: TGTGCCAGCAGCCAACTAGCGGGAGTTGCGACAGATACGCAGTATTTT.

This clonotype was detected ten times or more. This chain connects TRBV2 to TRBJ2-7, with 7 bases that match TRBD2. CDR3 length equals 15 residues. The junction had 16 bases not matched to a gene; V was cut back by 6 bases and J by 8 bases. Per the germline V gene, CDR1 is SNHLY and CDR2 is FYNNEI. The CDR3 sequence is CASRDPLGGTTKQYF. In DNA form, the CDR3 reads TGTGCCAGCAGGGACCCACTCGGGGGGACTACGAAGCAGTACTTC.

This clonotype appeared many times. The rearrangement joins TRBV4-1 to TRBJ1-1; D uncertain. Trimming removed 1 base from V and 1 base from J, with 16 bases in between. CDR3 length: 17 residues. CDR1 is MGHRA and CDR2 is YSYEKL in the germline V gene. CDR3 region: CASSQASASLGNTEAFF. The CDR3 DNA sequence: TGCGCCAGCAGCCAAGCCTCGGCGTCCCTGGGGAACACTGAAGCTTTCTTT.

The rearrangement links TRBV2 to TRBJ1-2; D may be TRBD1 (5 bases). Germline lookup yields CDR1 SNHLY and CDR2 FYNNEI. V was shortened by 3 bases and J by 4 bases, with 12 bases between the two germline ends. The CDR3 spans 14 residues. CDR3 sequence: CASSDRDDFYGYTF. The CDR3 DNA is TGTGCCAGCAGTGATCGGGACGACTTCTATGGCTACACCTTC. The variable domain in full, completed from reference TRBV2 and TRBJ1-2, reads EPEVTQTPSHQVTQMGQEVILRCVPISNHLYFYWYRQILGQKVEFLVSFYNNEISEKSEIFDDQFSVERPDGSNFTLKIRSTKLEDSAMYFCASSDRDDFYGYTFGSGTRLTVV.

This rearrangement joins TRBV10-3 to TRBJ2-7; D call uncertain. This CDR3 spans 16 amino acids. CDR1 ENHRY and CDR2 SYGVKD come from the germline V gene. V lost 2 bases and J 9 bases, leaving 23 bases between the germline ends. The CDR3 nucleotides are TGTGCCATCAGTGAGGGAGCTAGTATCGTGGGCGAAAGGCAGTACTTC. Translation: CAISEGASIVGERQYF.

This clonotype was seen only a few times. The V gene is TRBV20-1, the J gene TRBJ2-7; D gene unclear. Trimming removed 1 base at V and 9 bases at J, with 10 bases between. The length of the CDR3 is 11 residues. Germline V gene lookup returns CDR1 DFQATT and CDR2 SNEGSKA (reference sequence). Here the CDR3 reads CSARVVLAQYF. CDR3 coding DNA: TGCAGTGCTAGAGTGGTATTAGCGCAGTACTTC.

The chain couples TRBV18 to TRBJ1-1, with a weak D call TRBD1 (6 bases). Trimming removed 3 bases at V and 1 base at J, with 15 bases between. In germline, CDR1 is KGHSH, CDR2 LQKENI. CDR3 length equals 16 residues. The CDR3 nucleotides read TGTGCCAGCTCACCTCTCCCTCGGACAGCGAACACTGAAGCTTTCTTT. It translates to CASSPLPRTANTEAFF.

This clonotype was counted only a few times. The V call is TRBV20-1, the J call TRBJ2-3; 11 bases align to TRBD2. This CDR3 region has 14 residues. The germline V gene encodes CDR1 DFQATT and CDR2 SNEGSKA (reference sequence). The V and J ends lost 7 bases and 6 bases, in that order; junction bases with no gene match: 9. CDR3 region: CSGLAGGPRDTQYF. The CDR3 coding sequence is TGCAGTGGGTTAGCGGGGGGGCCTCGGGATACGCAGTATTTT.

Many counts were recorded for this clonotype. This chain joins TRBV20-1 and TRBJ2-5; perhaps TRBD1 as D (6 bases). The CDR3 runs to 12 residues. Trimming took off 4 bases at V and 5 bases at J, with 11 bases between the two ends. Germline loops: CDR1 DFQATT, CDR2 SNEGSKA (reference sequence). For the CDR3, the DNA is TGCAGTGCTACCAGGGGTTACGAGACCCAGTACTTC. It encodes CSATRGYETQYF.

At least ten counts were recorded for this clonotype. V usage is TRBV30 and J usage is TRBJ2-3; either TRBD1 or TRBD2 may supply D (7 bases each). There are 17 residues in the CDR3. The V and J ends lost 0 bases and 3 bases respectively, with 19 bases between them. Germline V gene data show CDR1 as GTSNPN and CDR2 as SVGIG (reference sequence). The CDR3 is CAWSVSQGGSRTDTQYF. CDR3 coding DNA: TGTGCCTGGAGTGTAAGTCAGGGGGGGTCAAGGACAGATACGCAGTATTTT.

This clonotype was seen repeatedly, ten times or more. The chain carries TRBV5-5 and TRBJ2-7; D is ambiguous. The ends were cut back, 9 bases at V and 0 bases at J, with 19 bases in the middle. CDR1 SGHKS and CDR2 YYEKEE come from the germline V gene (reference sequence). The CDR3 consists of 15 residues. Here the CDR3 DNA reads TGTGCCACTAAGTCGGGTCCTCACCCCTCCTACGAGCAGTACTTC. Amino acid sequence: CATKSGPHPSYEQYF.

As concerns this clonotype: A much larger clone is a single base away; this may be a read error. This rearrangement joins TRBV7-2 to TRBJ2-3; a weak D match, TRBD2 (6 bases). CDR3 length: 16 residues. CDR1 is SGHTA and CDR2 is FQGNSA in the germline V gene. CDR3 amino acids: CASSLGRTTSKDTQYF. The CDR3 DNA follows: TGTGCCAGCAGCTTAGGCCGAACCACTAGCAAAGATACGCAGTATTTT.

The genes are TRBV9 and TRBJ1-5; possibly TRBD1 for D (5 bases). V dropped 5 bases and J dropped 3 bases, with 12 bases sitting between them. CDR1 is SGDLS, CDR2 YYNGEE, per germline. CDR3 size: 14 residues. The CDR3 DNA is TGTGCCAGCAGTGGACGGGGGAACAATCAGCCCCAGCATTTT. It translates to CASSGRGNNQPQHF.

This chain uses TRBV2 with TRBJ1-2; the D gene is possibly TRBD1 (5 bases). Trimming stripped 5 bases from V and 4 bases from J, with 17 bases between. Germline V gene sequence: CDR1 SNHLY, CDR2 FYNNEI. The CDR3 is 15 residues long. The CDR3 sequence is CASSKQATYLYGYTF. Written as DNA, the CDR3 is TGTGCCAGCAGTAAACAGGCAACCTACCTCTATGGCTACACCTTC.

This clonotype was observed many times. V usage is TRBV28 and J usage is TRBJ1-2; 12 nucleotides align to TRBD1. The CDR3 covers 17 residues. Trimming cost V 4 bases and J 2 bases; bases outside gene matches: 8. Germline values: CDR1 MDHEN, CDR2 SYDVKM. The CDR3 spells CASSSTGTGGPNYGYTF. CDR3 coding DNA: TGTGCCAGCAGTTCAACCGGGACAGGGGGCCCCAACTATGGCTACACCTTC.

The chain employs TRBV7-9 and TRBJ2-1; the match to TRBD2 covers 11 bases. The ends lost 0 bases at V and 9 bases at J; junction bases unmatched: 4. The CDR3 extends over 15 amino acids. Germline V gene lookup returns CDR1 SEHNR and CDR2 FQNEAQ (reference sequence). The DNA of the CDR3 is TGTGCCAGCAGCTTAGCTAGCGGGAGGGCGCTTGAGCAGTTCTTC. It codes for CASSLASGRALEQFF. The full variable domain, with the rest looked up from reference TRBV7-9 and TRBJ2-1, is DTGVSQNPRHKITKRGQNVTFRCDPISEHNRLYWYRQTLGQGPEFLTYFQNEAQLEKSRLLSDRFSAERPKGSFSTLEIQRTEQGDSAMYLCASSLASGRALEQFFGPGTRLTVL.

The rearrangement uses TRBV4-1 and TRBJ2-1, with 8 bases aligning to TRBD2. CDR1 and CDR2 from the germline V gene are MGHRA and YSYEKL. Germline trimming cut 1 base from V and 4 bases from J; bases unmatched to any gene: 6. The CDR3 is 16 residues long. The CDR3 here is CASSQGGQRGYNEQFF. The CDR3 DNA follows: TGCGCCAGCAGCCAAGGGGGCCAGCGGGGGTACAATGAGCAGTTCTTC.

This clonotype was counted ten times or more. This chain joins TRBV6-4 and TRBJ2-3; TRBD2 matches 11 bases. This CDR3 is 15 amino acids long. Germline V gene lookup returns CDR1 MRHNA and CDR2 SNTAGT. V was pared by 0 bases and J by 4 bases, with 0 bases of the junction left unmatched. This CDR3 is CASSDSSGGADTQYF. The CDR3 coding sequence is TGTGCCAGCAGTGACTCTAGCGGGGGGGCAGATACGCAGTATTTT.

This clonotype was picked up many times. This chain connects TRBV20-1 to TRBJ1-5; no clear D. The germline CDR1 and CDR2 sequences are DFQATT and SNEGSKA (reference sequence). This CDR3 has 12 amino acids. V was shortened by 6 bases and J by 2 bases, with 8 bases between the two germline ends. The CDR3 protein is CSAGSGNQPQHF. Here the CDR3 DNA reads TGCAGTGCCGGTTCGGGCAATCAGCCCCAGCATTTT.